This T cell receptor beta chain came from a study of T cells in Graves' hyperthyroidism and ophthalmopathy. On the study more broadly: Before treatment of any kind, peripheral blood was taken at initial diagnosis. Study-level results: Progression to ophthalmopathy was predicted a median of approximately 6.4 months early.

This clonotype was recorded at least ten times. What it binds is not known. The CDR3 runs to 16 residues. Between the trimmed V and J ends, which lost 6 bases and 1 base, there was a span of 16 bases. Germline CDR1 and CDR2: MNHEY and SMNVEV (reference sequence). Amplified TCR beta CDR3 regions came from RNA transcripts. When the TCR CDR3 underwent first-round RT-PCR, the HTBI primer set was used. TCRdb called the multiplex PCR reads again in MiXCR, with one record for every CDR3 protein. The table lists about 550,000 distinct CDR3 sequences, around 20% of them singletons. This rearrangement joins TRBV27 to TRBJ2-4; a possible D gene is TRBD1 (6 bases). The sequenced sample consisted of blood. The clonotype was recovered from a man aged 18 to 29 with Graves' hyperthyroidism. The CDR3 reads CASSSTLRGAKNIQYF. The CDR3 DNA sequence: TGTGCCAGCAGCTCTACCCTTAGGGGGGCCAAAAACATTCAGTACTTC.